These T cell receptor beta chains were read from a single sample in a study of type 1 regulatory T cells. The antigens for these receptors are not known. In TCRdb, the reads were re-called with MiXCR into one record per CDR3 protein. The data hold tens of thousands of distinct CDR3 sequences, with 20% observed a single time. Sequencing input: cultured type 1 regulatory T (Tr1) cells, either the whole culture or a sorted fraction (not recorded which). These receptors all stem from a human donor in good health. CDR3s include the opening cysteine and the closing phenylalanine or tryptophan. The D gene is left open where the match is weak. Only some rows state a clone size, as once, few, many or a class for expanded clones.

>-|-|TRBJ2-6|TRBV29-1
TGCAGCGTGGCCAAGGAGGGGGTTGGGGCCAACGTCCTGACTTTC
CSVAKEGVGANVLTF
>-|TRBD2|TRBJ2-1|TRBV5-1
TGCGCCAGCAGCTTAGGACTAGCGGGAGTAGATGTGCAGTTCTTC
CASSLGLAGVDVQFF
>-|TRBD1|TRBJ2-1|TRBV3-1
TGTGCCAGCAGTCAGCCGGGACAGGGGTTTGGTGAGCAGTTCTTC
CASSQPGQGFGEQFF
>-|-|TRBJ2-7|TRBV7-2
TGTGCCAGCAGCTTAGTTGCAGGGTCCTACGAGCAGTACTTC
CASSLVAGSYEQYF
>few|-|TRBJ1-1|TRBV20-1
TGCAGTGCTAGATCTCAGCCCGTAGAGGCTTTCTTT
CSARSQPVEAFF
>-|-|TRBJ1-1|TRBV5-1
TGCGCCAGCAGCTTGGAGGGGCCATCCCCTGAAGCTTTCTTT
CASSLEGPSPEAFF
>-|TRBD1|TRBJ1-2|TRBV18
TGTGCCAGCTCACCACGAGGGGACAGTTTCTATGGCTACACCTTC
CASSPRGDSFYGYTF
>once|TRBD1|TRBJ2-2|TRBV5-4
TGTGCCAGCAGCTTGACAGGGGGCTTTCCCGGGGAGCTGTTTTTT
CASSLTGGFPGELFF
>-|TRBD2|TRBJ2-3|TRBV28
TGTGCCAGCAACAGCGGGAGGGCCACAGATACGCAGTATTTT
CASNSGRATDTQYF
>few|-|TRBJ1-6|TRBV9
TGTGCCAGCAGCGTAGTCGGTGATCCAGGTTCACCCCTCCACTTT
CASSVVGDPGSPLHF
>few|-|TRBJ1-2|TRBV5-1
TGCGCCAGCAGCCCCGTCGAAACCGGCCCTAACTATGGCTACACCTTC
CASSPVETGPNYGYTF
>-|-|TRBJ2-1|TRBV4-1
TGCGCCAGCAGCCAAGCTGGGGTGAACAATGAGCAGTTCTTC
CASSQAGVNNEQFF
>few|TRBD2|TRBJ2-3|TRBV5-1
TGCGCCAGCAGCTTGGAGCGGGAGACAGATACGCAGTATTTT
CASSLERETDTQYF
>few|-|TRBJ2-2|TRBV4-1
TGCGCCAGCAGCATCCGCCGGGCCCTGAACACCGGGGAGCTGTTTTTT
CASSIRRALNTGELFF
>-|TRBD2|TRBJ2-2|TRBV20-1
TGCAGTGCTCCTCTCGGCGGGAGTAGCACCGGGGAGCTGTTTTTT
CSAPLGGSSTGELFF
>few|-|TRBJ2-1|TRBV5-1
TGCGCCAGCAGCTTTGCGGGATCAAATGAGCAGTTCTTC
CASSFAGSNEQFF
>-|TRBD2|TRBJ2-1|TRBV5-5
TGTGCCAGCAGCTTACCAGCGGGAGGGGACAATGAGCAGTTCTTC
CASSLPAGGDNEQFF
>-|TRBD1|TRBJ1-3|TRBV7-8
TGTGCCAGCAGCGTCCGGGACAGGCAATCCCTGTGGGTAGCTGGAAACACCATATATTTT
CASSVRDRQSLWVAGNTIYF
>-|-|TRBJ1-1|TRBV27
TGTGCCAGCAGTTTATATGGGAACACTGAAGCTTTCTTT
CASSLYGNTEAFF
>-|-|TRBJ2-6|TRBV5-4
TGTGCCAGCAGCTTGGCCTGGGCCGCCTCCTCTGGGGCCAACGTCCTGACTTTC
CASSLAWAASSGANVLTF
>few|TRBD2|TRBJ2-3|TRBV5-1
TGCGCCAGCAGCTTGGGGCTAGCGGGAGATACGCAGTATTTT
CASSLGLAGDTQYF
>medium-sized|-|TRBJ1-3|TRBV20-1
TGCAGTGCTAGTCGGGGCACTGGAAACACCATATATTTT
CSASRGTGNTIYF
>few|TRBD1|TRBJ1-1|TRBV11-2
TGTGCCAGCAGCTTCCAAGGGACAGGGGATAACACTGAAGCTTTCTTT
CASSFQGTGDNTEAFF
>-|-|TRBJ2-1|TRBV18
TGTGCCAGCTCACCTCTCCCCTTGACCACCAGGAGCTCCTACAATGAGCAGTTCTTC
CASSPLPLTTRSSYNEQFF
>few|-|TRBJ2-3|TRBV5-1
TGCGCCAGCAGCTCCGACAGGCCCTTCACAGATACGCAGTATTTT
CASSSDRPFTDTQYF
>-|-|TRBJ1-1|TRBV18
TGTGCCAGCTCATCCGCAGGGATACCGAACACTGAAGCTTTCTTT
CASSSAGIPNTEAFF
>-|TRBD1|TRBJ2-7|TRBV7-2
TGTGCCAGCAGCGAGGCGACAGGGTCCTCCTACGAGCAGTACTTC
CASSEATGSSYEQYF